One and the same sample provided the 15 T cell receptor beta chains below, sequenced in a study of T cell repertoires in cytomegalovirus infection. TCRdb itself ran the reads through MiXCR, one entry per CDR3 protein. The sample gives tens of thousands of distinct CDR3 sequences, more than 3% of which show up once; 20% to 25% is in the top ten. Sequenced input: PBMCs. These receptors all come from a human donor in good health (CMV status not recorded). Some clones in this sample may be carry-over from other donors' samples.

This clonotype was counted at least ten times. The chain uses TRBV20-1 and TRBJ2-7; TRBD1 might be the D (7 bases). The CDR3 has 16 residues. Trimming took off 0 bases at V and 5 bases at J, with 20 bases between the two ends. CDR1 is DFQATT and CDR2 is SNEGSKA in the germline V gene (reference sequence). This chain's CDR3 is CSARDRGTERRDEQYF. The DNA for the CDR3 is TGCAGTGCTAGAGATCGCGGGACAGAAAGGAGGGACGAGCAGTACTTC.

This clonotype was found many times. The gene calls are TRBV7-2 and TRBJ1-3; maybe TRBD1 (6 bases). The CDR3 extends over 16 amino acids. Trimming removed 0 bases at V and 0 bases at J, with 9 bases between. CDR1 SGHTA and CDR2 FQGNSA come from the germline V gene. CDR3 in DNA: TGTGCCAGCAGCTTAGCAGGGGGGAACTCTGGAAACACCATATATTTT. It translates to CASSLAGGNSGNTIYF.

This clonotype was recorded at least ten times. This chain links TRBV7-3 with TRBJ2-3; tentatively, D is TRBD2 (6 bases). CDR3 length: 13 residues. V was pared by 8 bases and J by 2 bases, with 11 bases between. The germline gives CDR1 SGHTA, CDR2 FQGTGA. The CDR3 loop reads CASQGLHTDTQYF. The CDR3 DNA reads TGTGCCAGCCAGGGACTTCACACAGATACGCAGTATTTT.

This clonotype occurred many times. The rearrangement uses TRBV28 and TRBJ2-5; 7 positions match TRBD2. The trim removed 5 bases at V and 4 bases at J, leaving 19 bases unmatched. The CDR3 length is 18 residues. In germline, CDR1 is MDHEN, CDR2 SYDVKM. This chain's CDR3 is CASSDWTRALSSGETQYF. CDR3 nucleotides: TGTGCCAGCAGTGACTGGACTAGGGCCCTCAGCTCAGGAGAGACCCAGTACTTC.

This clonotype occurred many times. The V and J genes are TRBV7-2 and TRBJ1-2; D gene uncertain. Trimming removed 6 bases from V and 1 base from J, with 6 bases in between. CDR1 is SGHTA, CDR2 FQGNSA, per germline. The CDR3 is 12 amino acids. CDR3 protein: CASSQINYGYTF. In DNA, the CDR3 is TGTGCCAGCAGTCAGATTAACTATGGCTACACCTTC.

The J gene is TRBJ1-3, the V gene TRBV28; possible D gene TRBD1, 6 bases. Germline lookup yields CDR1 MDHEN and CDR2 SYDVKM. This CDR3 has 13 amino acids. Trimming took 3 bases from V and 7 from J, leaving 10 bases between them. CDR3 nucleotide sequence: TGTGCCAGCAGTTTCACAGGGCGGAACACCATATATTTT. It yields the protein CASSFTGRNTIYF.

Many counts were recorded for this clonotype. The gene calls are TRBV7-2 and TRBJ1-2; tentatively, D is TRBD1 (5 bases). From germline, CDR1 is SGHTA and CDR2 FQGNSA. This CDR3 is 13 amino acids long. V was shortened by 3 bases and J by 8 bases, with 13 bases between the two germline ends. CDR3 nucleotides: TGTGCCAGCAGCTTTGGGGGGGGAGAAGGCTACACCTTC. It specifies CASSFGGGEGYTF.

This clonotype was seen repeatedly, ten times or more. Here the CDR3 reads CASSLGAGVDTQYF. The DNA of the CDR3 is TGTGCCAGCAGTTTGGGAGCAGGGGTAGATACGCAGTATTTT. The rearrangement joins TRBV28 to TRBJ2-3, with a weak D call TRBD1 (6 bases). Trimming took off 3 bases at V and 5 bases at J, with 12 bases between the two ends. Per germline, CDR1 MDHEN and CDR2 SYDVKM. The CDR3 spans 14 residues.

This clonotype was detected many times. In DNA form, the CDR3 reads TGTGCCAGCAGCTCAGCCTACGAGCAGTACTTC. Amino acid sequence: CASSSAYEQYF. The rearrangement uses TRBV7-2 and TRBJ2-7, with D uncertain. With 4 bases removed from V and 2 bases from J, the gap between germline ends came to 3 bases. The CDR3 has 11 amino acids. Germline loops: CDR1 SGHTA, CDR2 FQGNSA.

This clonotype was observed many times. The chain uses TRBV6-6 and TRBJ2-7; 13 nucleotides align to TRBD2. This CDR3 has 16 residues. Germline loops: CDR1 MNHNY, CDR2 SVGAGI (reference sequence). V trimming: 2 bases; J trimming: 4 bases; junction bases outside the gene matches: 5. The CDR3: CASSYRSTSGRYEQYF. As DNA, the CDR3 is TGTGCCAGCAGTTACAGGTCGACTAGCGGGAGGTACGAGCAGTACTTC.

This clonotype was counted ten times or more. The gene calls are TRBV12-3 or TRBV12-4 and TRBJ1-5; D is ambiguous. The V end lost 7 bases, the J end lost 3 bases, and 7 bases lay between the germline ends. CDR3 size: 12 residues. In DNA form, the CDR3 reads TGTGCCAGCAAGGGTCCCAATCAGCCCCAGCATTTT. Translating it yields CASKGPNQPQHF.

This clonotype has a count of ten or more. The chain combines TRBV12-3 or TRBV12-4 with TRBJ1-1, with no clear D. V was trimmed by 4 bases and J by 1 base, leaving 1 base between them. The CDR3 consists of 11 residues. The CDR3 is CASSSNTEAFF. CDR3 DNA sequence: TGTGCCAGCAGTTCGAACACTGAAGCTTTCTTT.

In its sample, this clonotype was seen many times. The V gene is TRBV2, the J gene TRBJ1-1; D might be TRBD1 (5 bases). Trimming took 5 bases from V and 5 from J, leaving 9 bases between them. CDR3 size: 12 residues. In germline, CDR1 is SNHLY, CDR2 FYNNEI. The CDR3 loop reads CASSSKGTEAFF. CDR3 DNA: TGTGCCAGCAGTTCGAAGGGGACTGAAGCTTTCTTT.

This clonotype appeared many times. The chain has TRBV7-2 and TRBJ1-2; 8 bases match TRBD1. J gave up 5 bases and V 5 bases, and 10 bases lay outside the gene matches. The CDR3 totals 15 residues. The germline V gene has CDR1 SGHTA and CDR2 FQGNSA. The CDR3 bases are TGTGCCAGCAGCCCCCGACAGGGGCCCATATATGGCTACACCTTC. Translation gives CASSPRQGPIYGYTF.

This clonotype appeared many times. The chain couples TRBV7-4 to TRBJ2-3; 7 positions agree with TRBD2. Looked up from germline, CDR1 is SGHVT and CDR2 is SQSDAQ. This CDR3 comprises 19 residues. V shed 5 bases and J 2 bases; nucleotides not matched to a gene: 19. The CDR3 loop is CASSAVECGGPLSTDTQYF. CDR3 coding DNA: TGTGCCAGCAGCGCCGTCGAGTGCGGGGGACCTCTTTCCACAGATACGCAGTATTTT.